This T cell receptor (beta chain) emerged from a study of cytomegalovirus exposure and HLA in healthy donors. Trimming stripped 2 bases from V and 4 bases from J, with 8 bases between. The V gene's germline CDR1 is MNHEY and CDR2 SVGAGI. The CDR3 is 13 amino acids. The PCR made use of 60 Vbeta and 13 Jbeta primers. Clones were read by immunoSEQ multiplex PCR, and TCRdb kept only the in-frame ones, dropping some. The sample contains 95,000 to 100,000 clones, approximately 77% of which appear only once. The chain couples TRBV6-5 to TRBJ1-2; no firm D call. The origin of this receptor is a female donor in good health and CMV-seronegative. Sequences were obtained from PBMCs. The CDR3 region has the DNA TGTGCCAGCAGTTACGAACAGTTCTATGGCTACACCTTC. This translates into CASSYEQFYGYTF.